These 26 T cell receptor beta chains were sequenced from one sample in a study of T cell responses to AZD1222 COVID-19 vaccine. This table comes from immunoSEQ multiplex PCR, and its TCRdb copy is limited to in-frame clones, with some not included. The sample lists some 140,000 clones, roughly 92% seen once, with roughly 5.9% in the top ten. The sequences come from peripheral blood, collected on day 0 of AZD1222 vaccination. Receptor source: an adult in good health.

This clone was found a few times. Other DNA sequences in the sample encode the same CDR3. The chain links TRBV6-5 to TRBJ2-2, with a tentative D call TRBD2 (6 bases). The CDR3 contains 16 residues. Trimming removed 2 bases from V and 3 bases from J, with 13 bases in between. Germline CDR1 reads MNHEY; CDR2 reads SVGAGI. This CDR3 reads CASSYGRGRDTGELFF. The CDR3, as DNA: TGTGCCAGCAGTTACGGGCGGGGTCGGGACACCGGGGAGCTGTTTTTT.

The chain links TRBV4-2 to TRBJ2-1; 11 positions match TRBD2. CDR3 length equals 15 residues. Germline CDR1 is LGHNA and CDR2 is YNFKEQ. Trimming took 4 bases from V and 3 from J; bases not matched to a gene: 2. Written as DNA, the CDR3 is TGTGCCAGCAGCCGGGGGACTAGCGGCTACAATGAGCAGTTCTTC. Protein sequence: CASSRGTSGYNEQFF.

This clone was observed a single time. The chain carries TRBV28 and TRBJ1-5, with a tentative D call TRBD1 (5 bases). Germline CDR1 MDHEN, CDR2 SYDVKM. V was clipped by 11 bases and J by 4 bases, with 12 bases between them. This CDR3 is built from 12 residues. The CDR3 coding sequence is TGTGCCTCGACAGTCCGTAATCAGCCCCAGCATTTT. Its translation: CASTVRNQPQHF.

The chain is built from TRBV2 and TRBJ1-4; perhaps TRBD1 as D (5 bases). The CDR3 totals 14 residues. Per germline, CDR1 SNHLY and CDR2 FYNNEI. V was trimmed by 7 bases and J by 8 bases, leaving 17 bases between them. The CDR3 region has the DNA TGTGCCAGCATCTCTGGTGGGGGGTCGGAAAAACTGTTTTTT. Translation gives CASISGGGSEKLFF.

CDR3 nucleotide sequence: TGCGCCAGCAGCCAAGCGGGGGTAGATACGCAGTATTTT. Protein product: CASSQAGVDTQYF. V gene TRBV4-3 combines with J gene TRBJ2-3; weak D call: TRBD2 (6 bases). Per germline, CDR1 LGHNA and CDR2 YSLEER. This CDR3 contains 13 residues. The V gene lost 1 base and the J gene lost 5 bases, with 7 bases spanning the gap.

The chain is built from TRBV19 and TRBJ2-6; D might be TRBD2 (5 bases). The V and J ends lost 3 bases and 0 bases respectively, with 15 bases between them. Per the germline V gene, CDR1 is LNHDA and CDR2 is SQIVND (reference sequence). The CDR3 covers 18 residues. In DNA, the CDR3 is TGTGCCAGTAGTATCGAGGGCGACGGAAACTCTGGGGCCAACGTCCTGACTTTC. Translating gives CASSIEGDGNSGANVLTF.

The chain joins TRBV6-5 to TRBJ1-3; D is unclear. The CDR3 length is 15 residues. V shed 6 bases and J shed 4 bases, with 16 bases lying between them. The V gene's germline CDR1 is MNHEY and CDR2 SVGAGI. The DNA for the CDR3 is TGTGCCAGCAGGCCTAACAGACAATCGGGAAACACCATATATTTT. As protein: CASRPNRQSGNTIYF.

V and J are TRBV21-1 and TRBJ1-6; the D call TRBD1 from the table was never checked on the DNA. TRBV21-1 is marked as a pseudogene. The CDR3 is 16 residues long. In DNA form, the CDR3 reads TGTGCCAGCAGCAAAAAACGGACAGGGAGGATTTCACCCCTCCACTTT. Residues: CASSKKRTGRISPLHF.

The rearrangement uses TRBV4-1 and TRBJ1-5, with D possibly TRBD1 on 5 matching bases. V lost 1 base to trimming and J lost 0 bases, with 16 bases between them. The germline CDR1 and CDR2 sequences are MGHRA and YSYEKL. This CDR3 comprises 18 residues. DNA of the CDR3: TGCGCCAGCAGCCAAGTTCAAGGGACCCCTTATAGCAATCAGCCCCAGCATTTT. Its translation: CASSQVQGTPYSNQPQHF.

The chain is built from TRBV25-1 and TRBJ2-2; possibly TRBD1 for D (6 bases). This CDR3 is 18 amino acids long. CDR1 and CDR2 (germline): MGHDK, SYGVNS. Trimming left V 3 bases short and J 3 bases short, with 20 bases between. Here the CDR3 reads CASSETLGQGTDTGELFF. As DNA, the CDR3 is TGTGCCAGCAGTGAGACCCTGGGGCAGGGGACGGACACCGGGGAGCTGTTTTTT. Based on the CDR3 plus reference TRBV25-1 and TRBJ2-2, the full variable domain is EADIYQTPRYLVIGTGKKITLECSQTMGHDKMYWYQQDPGMELHLIHYSYGVNSTEKGDLSSESTVSRIRTEHFPLTLESARPSHTSQYLCASSETLGQGTDTGELFFGEGSRLTVL.

This sequence joins TRBV6-5 and TRBJ2-7, with D hard to call. This CDR3 has 10 residues. The germline gives CDR1 MNHEY, CDR2 SVGAGI. Trimming removed 6 bases at V and 3 bases at J, with 3 bases between. CDR3 loop: CASSHYEQYF. Here the CDR3 DNA reads TGTGCCAGCAGCCACTACGAGCAGTACTTC.

V is TRBV6-5 and J is TRBJ2-3; 7 nucleotides match TRBD1. V was clipped by 6 bases and J by 9 bases; unmatched bases: 9. The CDR3 length is 13 residues. Germline values: CDR1 MNHEY, CDR2 SVGAGI. The CDR3 region has the DNA TGTGCCAGCAGACCTGGACAGGTCTGGACGCAGTATTTT. It encodes CASRPGQVWTQYF.

The chain joins TRBV18 to TRBJ1-1, with TRBD1 matching 7 bases. J was trimmed by 7 bases and V by 1 base; bases with no gene match: 6. This CDR3 is 14 amino acids long. Germline V lookup: CDR1 KGHSH, CDR2 LQKENI. The CDR3 is CASSPRQGRDEAFF. The CDR3 DNA follows: TGTGCCAGCTCACCACGACAGGGTCGCGATGAAGCTTTCTTT.

The gene calls are TRBV7-3 and TRBJ1-1; perhaps TRBD1 as D (6 bases). Trimming removed 4 bases at V and 0 bases at J, with 9 bases between. There are 14 residues in the CDR3. Germline loops: CDR1 SGHTA, CDR2 FQGTGA. Here the CDR3 DNA reads TGTGCCAGCAGCTCAGGACAGCTGAACACTGAAGCTTTCTTT. It specifies CASSSGQLNTEAFF.

The chain combines TRBV2 with TRBJ2-1, with 8 positions matching TRBD2. This CDR3 has 15 residues. Germline lookup yields CDR1 SNHLY and CDR2 FYNNEI. The trim removed 7 bases at V and 2 bases at J, leaving 7 bases unmatched. The CDR3 DNA reads TGTGCCAGCAAACCGGGACTAGATCCCTACAATGAGCAGTTCTTC. Translated, it gives CASKPGLDPYNEQFF.

The rearrangement uses TRBV27 and TRBJ2-7; TRBD1 agrees at 7 bases. Trimming cost V 5 bases and J 4 bases; bases outside gene matches: 14. The CDR3 extends over 16 amino acids. Germline V gene data show CDR1 as MNHEY and CDR2 as SMNVEV (reference sequence). The CDR3 sequence: CASSLPPGQPLYEQYF. Here the CDR3 DNA reads TGTGCCAGCAGTCTCCCCCCGGGACAGCCGTTATACGAGCAGTACTTC.

The chain carries TRBV7-3 and TRBJ1-1; D remains ambiguous. The V end lost 5 bases, the J end lost 5 bases, and 15 bases lay between the germline ends. The CDR3 consists of 14 residues. Germline V CDR1 and CDR2: SGHTA, FQGTGA. This CDR3 is CASSPGADRTEAFF. The CDR3 DNA reads as TGTGCCAGCAGCCCCGGCGCGGATAGGACTGAAGCTTTCTTT.

The rearrangement links TRBV7-9 to TRBJ1-1; 7 nucleotides agree with TRBD1. The CDR3 loop spans 15 amino acids. Per the germline V gene, CDR1 is SEHNR and CDR2 is FQNEAQ (reference sequence). J was trimmed by 0 bases and V by 1 base; bases with no gene match: 2. The CDR3 reads CASSLEGAMNTEAFF. The CDR3 DNA is TGTGCCAGCAGCTTAGAGGGGGCCATGAACACTGAAGCTTTCTTT.

The gene calls are TRBV3-1 (or the pseudogene TRBV3-2) and TRBJ2-5, with 11 positions matching TRBD2. This CDR3 spans 15 amino acids. CDR1 LGHDT and CDR2 YNNKEL come from the germline V gene (reference sequence). Germline trimming cut 0 bases from V and 5 bases from J; bases unmatched to any gene: 2. CDR3 protein: CASSQETSGAETQYF. CDR3 DNA: TGTGCCAGCAGCCAAGAGACTAGCGGGGCTGAGACCCAGTACTTC.

The J gene is TRBJ2-7, the V gene TRBV2, with 7 bases lining up with TRBD1. Germline-derived CDR1 and CDR2 are SNHLY and FYNNEI. This CDR3 has 14 amino acids. V trimming: 7 bases; J trimming: 3 bases; junction bases outside the gene matches: 9. CDR3: CASNIGTANYEQYF. The CDR3 DNA follows: TGTGCCAGCAACATTGGGACAGCGAACTACGAGCAGTACTTC.

The genes are TRBV18 and TRBJ2-5; D ambiguous. The CDR3 extends over 14 amino acids. The V and J ends lost 3 bases and 2 bases respectively, with 10 bases between them. CDR1 is KGHSH, CDR2 LQKENI, per germline. Here the CDR3 reads CASSPKVGQETQYF. CDR3 nucleotides: TGTGCCAGCTCACCTAAGGTGGGGCAAGAGACCCAGTACTTC.

The chain couples TRBV2 to TRBJ2-7; 7 nucleotides match TRBD1. Looked up from germline, CDR1 is SNHLY and CDR2 is FYNNEI. The CDR3 has 15 amino acids. V shed 3 bases and J 4 bases; nucleotides not matched to a gene: 9. The CDR3 DNA reads as TGTGCCAGCAGTGACGACAGGGCCCCCCGGTACGAGCAGTACTTC. It translates to CASSDDRAPRYEQYF.

V usage is TRBV10-3 and J usage is TRBJ2-3, with TRBD2 identical over 7 bases. The CDR3 covers 16 residues. The V gene end was trimmed by 4 bases and the J gene end by 6 bases; junction bases not matched to a gene: 13. Germline CDR1 reads ENHRY; CDR2 reads SYGVKD. CDR3 protein: CAISGGLAESPDTQYF. The CDR3 DNA reads TGTGCCATCAGTGGAGGCCTAGCGGAGTCTCCGGATACGCAGTATTTT.

The chain carries TRBV5-6 and TRBJ1-5; possibly TRBD1 for D (6 bases). The CDR3 covers 15 residues. Trimming stripped 2 bases from V and 2 bases from J, with 11 bases between. The V gene's germline CDR1 is SGHDT and CDR2 YYEEEE. This chain's CDR3 is CASSFGGAGNQPQHF. The CDR3 DNA sequence: TGTGCCAGCAGCTTCGGGGGGGCTGGCAATCAGCCCCAGCATTTT.

The J gene is TRBJ1-2, the V gene TRBV6-4; the match to TRBD1 covers 9 bases. Germline V gene data show CDR1 as MRHNA and CDR2 as SNTAGT. V was pared by 6 bases and J by 6 bases, with 8 bases of the junction left unmatched. The CDR3 consists of 14 residues. The CDR3 region is CASSDPGQGDGYTF. CDR3 in DNA: TGTGCCAGCAGCGATCCGGGACAGGGCGATGGCTACACCTTC.

The chain joins TRBV6-1 to TRBJ1-1; D might be TRBD1 (6 bases). V was shortened by 3 bases and J by 10 bases, with 21 bases between the two germline ends. CDR1 is MNHNS and CDR2 is SASEGT in the germline V gene. The CDR3 consists of 15 residues. The CDR3 region has the DNA TGTGCCAGCAGTGAGGCTCGGCCACCGGGGGCGTCAGCTTTCTTT. Its translation is CASSEARPPGASAFF.